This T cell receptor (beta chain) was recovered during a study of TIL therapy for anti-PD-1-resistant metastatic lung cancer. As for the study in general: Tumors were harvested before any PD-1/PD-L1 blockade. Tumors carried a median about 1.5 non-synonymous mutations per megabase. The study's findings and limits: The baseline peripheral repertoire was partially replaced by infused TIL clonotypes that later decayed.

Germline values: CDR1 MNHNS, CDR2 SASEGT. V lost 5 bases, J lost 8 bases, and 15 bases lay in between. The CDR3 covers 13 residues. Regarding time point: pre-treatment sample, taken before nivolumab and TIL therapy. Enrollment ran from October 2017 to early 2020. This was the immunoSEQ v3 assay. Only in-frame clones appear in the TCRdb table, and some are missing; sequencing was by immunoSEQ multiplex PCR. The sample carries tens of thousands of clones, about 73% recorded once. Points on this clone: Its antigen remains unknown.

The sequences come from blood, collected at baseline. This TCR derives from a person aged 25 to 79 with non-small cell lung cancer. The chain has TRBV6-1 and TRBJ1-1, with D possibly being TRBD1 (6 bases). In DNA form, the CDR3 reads TGTGCCAGCAGTCCCGGGACACCAGCCGAAGCTTTCTTT. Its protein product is CASSPGTPAEAFF.